The rows below give T cell receptor beta chains drawn from one sample of a study of T-cell memory formation after mild COVID-19. TCRdb called the 5' RACE reads again in MiXCR, with one record for every CDR3 protein. The sample lists about 430,000 distinct CDR3 sequences; more than 20% were seen once. Material for sequencing was PBMCs or a T cell subset sorted from them (not recorded which). All receptors come from an adult woman who had mild COVID-19 (a few samples of this study predate the infection). Cell type and time point are not known. The CDR3 runs from the conserved cysteine through the conserved F or W. A D gene is named only where the DNA matches it firmly. Expanded clones get a size class; other rows say once, few or many, or leave the size out.

clone_size: few; j_call: TRBJ2-6; v_call: TRBV6-2/TRBV6-3; cdr3_length: 15; d_call: .; cdr3_nt: TGTGCCAGCAGTTACGGTCCACCGGTTGGCAACGTCCTGACTTTC; cdr3_aa: CASSYGPPVGNVLTF
clone_size: few; j_call: TRBJ2-5; v_call: TRBV13; cdr3_length: 15; d_call: .; cdr3_nt: TGTGCCAGCAGCTCCCCGGGACACGGGAAAGAGACCCAGTACTTC; cdr3_aa: CASSSPGHGKETQYF
clone_size: .; j_call: TRBJ2-2; v_call: TRBV24-1; cdr3_length: 16; d_call: TRBD1; cdr3_nt: TGTGCCACCAGGGAGGCCGGGACAGGGGGCTCCGGGGAGCTGTTTTTT; cdr3_aa: CATREAGTGGSGELFF
clone_size: .; j_call: TRBJ2-1; v_call: TRBV4-3; cdr3_length: 19; d_call: TRBD2; cdr3_nt: TGCGCCAGCAGCCTTAATGGGGGACTAGCGGGATCAGGAGGGGCTCGCCAGTTCTTC; cdr3_aa: CASSLNGGLAGSGGARQFF
clone_size: few; j_call: TRBJ2-1; v_call: TRBV24-1; cdr3_length: 16; d_call: TRBD2; cdr3_nt: TGTGCCACCAGTGATTTTAGCGGGAGACAAGTCGCTGAGCAGTTCTTC; cdr3_aa: CATSDFSGRQVAEQFF
clone_size: few; j_call: TRBJ2-7; v_call: TRBV7-9; cdr3_length: 12; d_call: .; cdr3_nt: TGTGCCAGCAGCTTAGCGCGATACGAGCAGTACTTC; cdr3_aa: CASSLARYEQYF
clone_size: .; j_call: TRBJ2-1; v_call: TRBV11-3; cdr3_length: 11; d_call: .; cdr3_nt: TGTGCCAGCAGCTTACGGCGGGAGCAGTTCTTC; cdr3_aa: CASSLRREQFF
clone_size: .; j_call: TRBJ2-3; v_call: TRBV29-1; cdr3_length: 16; d_call: TRBD2; cdr3_nt: TGCAGCGTCCACTTGCTCCTAGCGGGACAGACAGATACGCAGTATTTT; cdr3_aa: CSVHLLLAGQTDTQYF
clone_size: few; j_call: TRBJ2-6; v_call: TRBV7-3; cdr3_length: 14; d_call: .; cdr3_nt: TGTGCCAGCAGCTTATGGCGTGGGGCCAACGTCCTGACTTTC; cdr3_aa: CASSLWRGANVLTF
clone_size: .; j_call: TRBJ2-7; v_call: TRBV12-3/TRBV12-4; cdr3_length: 11; d_call: .; cdr3_nt: TGTGCCAGCAGTTTAGGCTCTTGGGGCTACTTC; cdr3_aa: CASSLGSWGYF
clone_size: .; j_call: TRBJ2-5; v_call: TRBV24-1; cdr3_length: 16; d_call: .; cdr3_nt: TGTGCCACCAGTGACCTCCCCCGGGACGGTGGAGAGACCCAGTACTTC; cdr3_aa: CATSDLPRDGGETQYF
clone_size: few; j_call: TRBJ2-5; v_call: TRBV4-1; cdr3_length: 20; d_call: TRBD1; cdr3_nt: TGCGCCAGCAGCACCCCCGGTGGTATGATGGGGACAGGCTCCCAAGAGACCCAGTACTTC; cdr3_aa: CASSTPGGMMGTGSQETQYF
clone_size: few; j_call: TRBJ2-3; v_call: TRBV5-1; cdr3_length: 13; d_call: .; cdr3_nt: TGCGCCAGCAGCGGCGGAGACACAGATACGCAGTATTTT; cdr3_aa: CASSGGDTDTQYF
clone_size: .; j_call: TRBJ2-1; v_call: TRBV6-1; cdr3_length: 11; d_call: .; cdr3_nt: TGTGCCAGCGTGAACTACAATGAGCAGTTCTTC; cdr3_aa: CASVNYNEQFF
clone_size: .; j_call: TRBJ2-2; v_call: TRBV14; cdr3_length: 15; d_call: TRBD1; cdr3_nt: TGTGCCAGCAGCCTTGGACAGGGCACCACCGGGGAGCTGTTTTTT; cdr3_aa: CASSLGQGTTGELFF
clone_size: few; j_call: TRBJ2-1; v_call: TRBV27; cdr3_length: 15; d_call: .; cdr3_nt: TGTGCCAGCAGAACTCCCCTTAGCTCCTACAATGAGCAGTTCTTC; cdr3_aa: CASRTPLSSYNEQFF
clone_size: .; j_call: TRBJ2-3; v_call: TRBV11-2; cdr3_length: 17; d_call: TRBD2; cdr3_nt: TGTGCCAGCAGCTTAGAAGGAACTAGCGGGAGGATGTATACGCAGTATTTT; cdr3_aa: CASSLEGTSGRMYTQYF
clone_size: .; j_call: TRBJ2-7; v_call: TRBV7-6; cdr3_length: 14; d_call: TRBD1; cdr3_nt: TGTGCCAGCAGCCCCCGGGACAGGGGGTACGAGCAGTACTTC; cdr3_aa: CASSPRDRGYEQYF
clone_size: .; j_call: TRBJ2-3; v_call: TRBV5-1; cdr3_length: 14; d_call: .; cdr3_nt: TGCGCCAGCAGCTTGGGGCAGTCGGCAGATACGCAGTATTTT; cdr3_aa: CASSLGQSADTQYF
clone_size: few; j_call: TRBJ2-2; v_call: TRBV7-9; cdr3_length: 14; d_call: TRBD1; cdr3_nt: TGTGCCAGCAGCCCGGGACAGGTCCCCGGGGAGCTGTTTTTT; cdr3_aa: CASSPGQVPGELFF
clone_size: few; j_call: TRBJ1-5; v_call: TRBV15; cdr3_length: 16; d_call: .; cdr3_nt: TGTGCCACCAGCAGAGCGGAACAGGGAACGGATCAGCCCCAGCATTTT; cdr3_aa: CATSRAEQGTDQPQHF
clone_size: few; j_call: TRBJ2-3; v_call: TRBV25-1; cdr3_length: 19; d_call: TRBD1; cdr3_nt: TGTGCCAGCAGTGAGGACAGGGGGCCCGACCGAAAAAGCACAGATACGCAGTATTTT; cdr3_aa: CASSEDRGPDRKSTDTQYF
clone_size: few; j_call: TRBJ1-1; v_call: TRBV18; cdr3_length: 17; d_call: .; cdr3_nt: TGTGCCAGCTCACCACCGCTTCCTAGACAGGAGAACACTGAAGCTTTCTTT; cdr3_aa: CASSPPLPRQENTEAFF
clone_size: few; j_call: TRBJ2-1; v_call: TRBV20-1; cdr3_length: 15; d_call: TRBD2; cdr3_nt: TGCAGTGCTAGAGCTCGGCGCGGGAGTGGCAATGAGCAGTTCTTC; cdr3_aa: CSARARRGSGNEQFF
clone_size: .; j_call: TRBJ2-5; v_call: TRBV5-6; cdr3_length: 11; d_call: .; cdr3_nt: TGTGCCAGCAGCTTTTTAAAGACCCAGTACTTC; cdr3_aa: CASSFLKTQYF
clone_size: .; j_call: TRBJ2-3; v_call: TRBV7-6; cdr3_length: 15; d_call: .; cdr3_nt: TGTGCCAGCAGCTTAGAGGCGGGTACGACAGATACGCAGTATTTT; cdr3_aa: CASSLEAGTTDTQYF
clone_size: few; j_call: TRBJ2-1; v_call: TRBV7-9; cdr3_length: 16; d_call: .; cdr3_nt: TGTGCCAGCAGCTTAGCGCTCAGGACAGAAATCAATGAGCAGTTCTTC; cdr3_aa: CASSLALRTEINEQFF
clone_size: few; j_call: TRBJ1-6; v_call: TRBV20-1; cdr3_length: 17; d_call: .; cdr3_nt: TGCAGTGCCAATCCGCAGCTTCGGGGAGCCTATAATTCACCCCTCCACTTT; cdr3_aa: CSANPQLRGAYNSPLHF
clone_size: .; j_call: TRBJ2-1; v_call: TRBV18; cdr3_length: 13; d_call: .; cdr3_nt: TGTGCCAGCTCACCACCGGACATGGATGAGCAGTTCTTC; cdr3_aa: CASSPPDMDEQFF
clone_size: few; j_call: TRBJ1-4; v_call: TRBV28; cdr3_length: 17; d_call: .; cdr3_nt: TGTGCCAGCAGTTTATATCCGTGGGGGGGGACTAATGAAAAACTGTTTTTT; cdr3_aa: CASSLYPWGGTNEKLFF
clone_size: .; j_call: TRBJ2-7; v_call: TRBV27; cdr3_length: 15; d_call: TRBD1; cdr3_nt: TGTGCCAGCAGTTTTGGGGGACAGGGTAGGTACGAGCAGTACTTC; cdr3_aa: CASSFGGQGRYEQYF
clone_size: .; j_call: TRBJ1-6; v_call: TRBV6-6; cdr3_length: 15; d_call: .; cdr3_nt: TGTGCCAGCAGTTGGGGGAGCTCCTATAATTCACCCCTCCACTTT; cdr3_aa: CASSWGSSYNSPLHF
clone_size: .; j_call: TRBJ2-1; v_call: TRBV5-1; cdr3_length: 14; d_call: .; cdr3_nt: TGCGCCAGCAGCTTGGAGGGGGGTTACAATGAGCAGTTCTTC; cdr3_aa: CASSLEGGYNEQFF
clone_size: .; j_call: TRBJ1-2; v_call: TRBV7-9; cdr3_length: 13; d_call: .; cdr3_nt: TGTGCCAGCAGCTTAGAAAAGGGGAGCGGCTACACCTTC; cdr3_aa: CASSLEKGSGYTF
clone_size: .; j_call: TRBJ2-5; v_call: TRBV7-6; cdr3_length: 19; d_call: TRBD1; cdr3_nt: TGTGCCAGCAGGGGATCAACCGGGACAGGGCCTGGTCTTCTAGAGACCCAGTACTTC; cdr3_aa: CASRGSTGTGPGLLETQYF
clone_size: .; j_call: TRBJ2-1; v_call: TRBV25-1; cdr3_length: 17; d_call: TRBD1; cdr3_nt: TGTGCCAGCAGCCAACCCTCTGAGGACAGGGTGAACAATGAGCAGTTCTTC; cdr3_aa: CASSQPSEDRVNNEQFF
clone_size: few; j_call: TRBJ2-7; v_call: TRBV11-3; cdr3_length: 16; d_call: .; cdr3_nt: TGTGCCAGCAGCCCCAAGCGGACCCCCGAGGGATACGAGCAGTACTTC; cdr3_aa: CASSPKRTPEGYEQYF
clone_size: .; j_call: TRBJ1-2; v_call: TRBV4-2; cdr3_length: 14; d_call: TRBD1; cdr3_nt: TGTGCCAGCAGCCAAGACGGACAGGGAATAGGCTACACCTTC; cdr3_aa: CASSQDGQGIGYTF
clone_size: few; j_call: TRBJ2-1; v_call: TRBV7-6; cdr3_length: 16; d_call: TRBD1; cdr3_nt: TGTGCCAGCAGCTATTCGCCGGGACAGTTGTACAATGAGCAGTTCTTC; cdr3_aa: CASSYSPGQLYNEQFF
clone_size: .; j_call: TRBJ1-4; v_call: TRBV14; cdr3_length: 15; d_call: .; cdr3_nt: TGTGCCAGCAGCCAAGGAACTTCAACTAATGAAAAACTGTTTTTT; cdr3_aa: CASSQGTSTNEKLFF
clone_size: .; j_call: TRBJ2-5; v_call: TRBV7-6; cdr3_length: 16; d_call: .; cdr3_nt: TGTGCCAGCAGCTTAGAATCCGGTGGGAGAGGGGAGACCCAGTACTTC; cdr3_aa: CASSLESGGRGETQYF
clone_size: many; j_call: TRBJ2-1; v_call: TRBV25-1; cdr3_length: 16; d_call: TRBD2; cdr3_nt: TGTGCCAGCACTCTCCCTCGCGGGAGTAACGACAATGAGCAGTTCTTC; cdr3_aa: CASTLPRGSNDNEQFF
clone_size: few; j_call: TRBJ1-5; v_call: TRBV12-3/TRBV12-4; cdr3_length: 14; d_call: .; cdr3_nt: TGTGCCAGCAGTTTCGGGGCGAGCAATCAGCCCCAGCATTTT; cdr3_aa: CASSFGASNQPQHF
clone_size: .; j_call: TRBJ1-2; v_call: TRBV6-1; cdr3_length: 16; d_call: .; cdr3_nt: TGTGCCAGCAGTGAAGAAGTTCAGGCCCGCCGCTATGGCTACACCTTC; cdr3_aa: CASSEEVQARRYGYTF
clone_size: .; j_call: TRBJ1-2; v_call: TRBV29-1; cdr3_length: 13; d_call: .; cdr3_nt: TGCAGCGTTGTAGGCCAGACTAACTATGGCTACACCTTC; cdr3_aa: CSVVGQTNYGYTF
clone_size: few; j_call: TRBJ1-2; v_call: TRBV3-1; cdr3_length: 16; d_call: .; cdr3_nt: TGTGCCAGCAGCCAAGATCGCTGGGGGCGCAGCTATGGCTACACCTTC; cdr3_aa: CASSQDRWGRSYGYTF
clone_size: few; j_call: TRBJ1-2; v_call: TRBV18; cdr3_length: 15; d_call: TRBD1; cdr3_nt: TGTGCCAGCTCACCAAGACAGGGGCCAGGCTATGGCTACACCTTC; cdr3_aa: CASSPRQGPGYGYTF
clone_size: few; j_call: TRBJ2-1; v_call: TRBV6-5; cdr3_length: 15; d_call: .; cdr3_nt: TGTGCCAGCAGTTACGCGGGGAGTGATTACAATGAGCAGTTCTTC; cdr3_aa: CASSYAGSDYNEQFF
clone_size: .; j_call: TRBJ1-2; v_call: TRBV18; cdr3_length: 15; d_call: TRBD1; cdr3_nt: TGTGCCAGCTCACCCTCGACAGGGGTGGGCTATGGCTACACCTTC; cdr3_aa: CASSPSTGVGYGYTF
clone_size: .; j_call: TRBJ2-1; v_call: TRBV4-3; cdr3_length: 16; d_call: TRBD2; cdr3_nt: TGCGCCAGCAGCCCACCGGGACTAGCGGGAAGGGGTGAGCAGTTCTTC; cdr3_aa: CASSPPGLAGRGEQFF
clone_size: .; j_call: TRBJ2-2; v_call: TRBV20-1; cdr3_length: 15; d_call: .; cdr3_nt: TGCAGTGCAACCACCGGGACACCGAACACCGGGGAGCTGTTTTTT; cdr3_aa: CSATTGTPNTGELFF
clone_size: .; j_call: TRBJ2-1; v_call: TRBV7-9; cdr3_length: 13; d_call: .; cdr3_nt: TGTGCCAGCAGCTTAGTCTCTTTCGCTGAGCAGTTCTTC; cdr3_aa: CASSLVSFAEQFF
clone_size: .; j_call: TRBJ2-1; v_call: TRBV5-6; cdr3_length: 12; d_call: TRBD1; cdr3_nt: TGTGCCAGCAGCTGGGACAGCAATGAGCAGTTCTTC; cdr3_aa: CASSWDSNEQFF
clone_size: .; j_call: TRBJ2-2; v_call: TRBV5-4; cdr3_length: 16; d_call: .; cdr3_nt: TGTGCCAGCAGCTTGATGGTTAGATGGGGGCTCGGGGAGCTGTTTTTT; cdr3_aa: CASSLMVRWGLGELFF
clone_size: many; j_call: TRBJ2-7; v_call: TRBV5-1; cdr3_length: 15; d_call: .; cdr3_nt: TGCGCCAGCAGCTTGATAGAGCGGGCCACCTACGAGCAGTACTTC; cdr3_aa: CASSLIERATYEQYF
clone_size: .; j_call: TRBJ2-7; v_call: TRBV27; cdr3_length: 14; d_call: .; cdr3_nt: TGTGCCAGCAGTTCCTATGGGCAAAGCTACGAGCAGTACTTC; cdr3_aa: CASSSYGQSYEQYF
clone_size: .; j_call: TRBJ1-1; v_call: TRBV5-1; cdr3_length: 14; d_call: .; cdr3_nt: TGCGCCAGCAGCTTGGATGCCCTGAACACTGAAGCTTTCTTT; cdr3_aa: CASSLDALNTEAFF
clone_size: .; j_call: TRBJ2-1; v_call: TRBV2; cdr3_length: 12; d_call: .; cdr3_nt: TGTGCCAGCATTGGTGAATACAATGAGCAGTTCTTC; cdr3_aa: CASIGEYNEQFF
clone_size: .; j_call: TRBJ2-7; v_call: TRBV27; cdr3_length: 17; d_call: TRBD2; cdr3_nt: TGTGCCAGCAGTTTATATGGACGGGGGGGCGTCTCCTACGAGCAGTACTTC; cdr3_aa: CASSLYGRGGVSYEQYF